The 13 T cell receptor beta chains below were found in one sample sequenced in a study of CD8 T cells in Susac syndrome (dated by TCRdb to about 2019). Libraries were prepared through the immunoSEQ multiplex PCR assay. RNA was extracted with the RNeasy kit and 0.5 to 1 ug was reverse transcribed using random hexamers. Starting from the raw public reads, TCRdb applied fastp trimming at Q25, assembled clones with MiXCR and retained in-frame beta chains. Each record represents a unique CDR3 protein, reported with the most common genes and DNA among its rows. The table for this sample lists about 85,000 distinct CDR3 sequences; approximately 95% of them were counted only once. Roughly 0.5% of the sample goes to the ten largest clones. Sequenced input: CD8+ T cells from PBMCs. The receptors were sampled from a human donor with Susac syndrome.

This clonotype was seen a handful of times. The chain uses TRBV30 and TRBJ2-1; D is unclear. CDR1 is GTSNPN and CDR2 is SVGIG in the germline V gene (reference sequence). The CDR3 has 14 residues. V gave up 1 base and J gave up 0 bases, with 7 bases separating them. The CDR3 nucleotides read TGTGCCTGGAGTGAGGGCGGCTCCTACAATGAGCAGTTCTTC. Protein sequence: CAWSEGGSYNEQFF. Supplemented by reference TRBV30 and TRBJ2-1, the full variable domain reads SQTIHQWPATLVQPVGSPLSLECTVEGTSNPNLYWYRQAAGRGLQLLFYSVGIGQISSEVPQNLSASRPQDRQFILSSKKLLLSDSGFYLCAWSEGGSYNEQFFGPGTRLTVL.

The CDR3 sequence is CSAEDRVAGELFF. CDR3 in DNA: TGCAGCGCCGAGGACAGGGTGGCCGGGGAGCTGTTTTTT. The chain couples TRBV29-1 to TRBJ2-2; 8 bases are shared with TRBD1. The CDR3 is 13 amino acids. Per the germline V gene, CDR1 is SQVTM and CDR2 is ANQGSEA. The junction had 7 bases not matched to a gene; V was cut back by 7 bases and J by 6 bases.

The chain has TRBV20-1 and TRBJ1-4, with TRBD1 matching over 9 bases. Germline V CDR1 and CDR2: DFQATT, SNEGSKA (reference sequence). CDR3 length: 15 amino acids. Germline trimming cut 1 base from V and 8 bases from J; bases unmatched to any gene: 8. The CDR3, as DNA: TGCAGTGCTAGAGCCGTGGACAGGGGAGACGAAAAACTGTTTTTT. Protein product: CSARAVDRGDEKLFF.

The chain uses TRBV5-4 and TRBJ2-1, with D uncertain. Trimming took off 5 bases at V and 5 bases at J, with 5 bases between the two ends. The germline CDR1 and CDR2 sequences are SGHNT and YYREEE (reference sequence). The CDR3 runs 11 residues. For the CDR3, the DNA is TGTGCCAGCAGGACAAACAATGAGCAGTTCTTC. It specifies CASRTNNEQFF.

In nucleotides, the CDR3 is TGCGCCAGCAGCCAATTGGGGTTAGCGGGTCTATACGAGCAGTACTTC. This translates into CASSQLGLAGLYEQYF. The gene calls are TRBV4-1 and TRBJ2-7, with 7 bases fitting TRBD2. Trimming cost V 2 bases and J 4 bases; bases outside gene matches: 11. The germline CDR1 and CDR2 sequences are MGHRA and YSYEKL. The CDR3 extends over 16 amino acids.

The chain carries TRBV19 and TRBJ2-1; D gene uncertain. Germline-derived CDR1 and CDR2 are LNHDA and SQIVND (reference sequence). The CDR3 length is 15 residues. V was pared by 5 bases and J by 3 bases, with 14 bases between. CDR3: CASSPAAFSYNEQFF. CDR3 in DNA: TGTGCCAGTAGTCCCGCAGCATTTAGCTACAATGAGCAGTTCTTC.

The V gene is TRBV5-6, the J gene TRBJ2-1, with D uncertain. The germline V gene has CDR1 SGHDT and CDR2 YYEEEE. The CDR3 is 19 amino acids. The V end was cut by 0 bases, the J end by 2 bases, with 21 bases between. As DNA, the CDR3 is TGTGCCAGCAGCTTGGGGTTGGGTTTGGCTAACAGAGCCTACAATGAGCAGTTCTTC. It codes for CASSLGLGLANRAYNEQFF.

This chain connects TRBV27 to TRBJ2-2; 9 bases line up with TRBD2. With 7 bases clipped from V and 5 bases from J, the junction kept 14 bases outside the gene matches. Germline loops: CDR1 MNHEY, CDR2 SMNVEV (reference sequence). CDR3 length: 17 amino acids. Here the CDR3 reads CASTNRPGLALTGELFF. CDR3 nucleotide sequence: TGTGCCAGCACCAACCGTCCGGGACTAGCTTTGACCGGGGAGCTGTTTTTT.

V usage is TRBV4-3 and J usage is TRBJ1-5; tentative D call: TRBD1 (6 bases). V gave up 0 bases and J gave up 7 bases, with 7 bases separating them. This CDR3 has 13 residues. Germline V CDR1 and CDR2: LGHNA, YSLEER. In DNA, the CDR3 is TGCGCCAGCAGCCAAGATCAGGGGCAGCCCCAGCATTTT. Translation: CASSQDQGQPQHF.

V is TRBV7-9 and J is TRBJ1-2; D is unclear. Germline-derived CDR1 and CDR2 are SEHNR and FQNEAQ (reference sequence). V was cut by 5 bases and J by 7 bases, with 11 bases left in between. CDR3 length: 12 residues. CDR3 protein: CASSGNHAGYTF. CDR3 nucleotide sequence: TGTGCCAGCAGCGGGAACCACGCTGGCTACACCTTC.

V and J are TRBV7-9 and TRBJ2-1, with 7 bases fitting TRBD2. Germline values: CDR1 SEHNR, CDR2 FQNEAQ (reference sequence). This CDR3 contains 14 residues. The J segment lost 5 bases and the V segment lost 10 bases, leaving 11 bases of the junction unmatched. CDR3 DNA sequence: TGTGCCACCAAAGCGGGGTGGAATGACAATGAGCAGTTCTTC. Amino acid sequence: CATKAGWNDNEQFF.

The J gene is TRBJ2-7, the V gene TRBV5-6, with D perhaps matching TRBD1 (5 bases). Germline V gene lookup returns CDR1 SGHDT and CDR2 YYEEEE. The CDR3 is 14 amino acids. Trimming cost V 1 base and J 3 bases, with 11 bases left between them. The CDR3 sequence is CASSLWGWGYEQYF. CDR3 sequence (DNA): TGTGCCAGCAGCTTGTGGGGCTGGGGCTACGAGCAGTACTTC.

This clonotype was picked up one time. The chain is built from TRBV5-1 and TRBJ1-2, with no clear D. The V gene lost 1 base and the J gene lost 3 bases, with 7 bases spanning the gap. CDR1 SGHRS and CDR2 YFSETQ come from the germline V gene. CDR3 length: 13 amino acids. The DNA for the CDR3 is TGCGCCAGCAGCTTGAACAAATACTATGGCTACACCTTC. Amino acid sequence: CASSLNKYYGYTF.